This T cell receptor (beta chain) is from a study of T cells in Graves' hyperthyroidism and ophthalmopathy. Over 9 ml of fresh peripheral blood supplied the PBMCs. Amplification of TCR beta CDR3 regions was performed using RNA transcripts as template. First-round RT-PCR of the TCR CDR3 relied on the HTBI primer set. TCRdb re-analysed the multiplex PCR reads in MiXCR, keeping a single row per CDR3 protein. This sample has more than 300,000 distinct CDR3 sequences, with 15% to 20% found just once. The CDR3 has 16 residues. The V end was cut by 0 bases, the J end by 8 bases, with 18 bases between. The V gene's germline CDR1 is SGHRS and CDR2 YFSETQ. This clonotype was counted ten times or more.

The sequenced sample was blood. This clonotype was sampled from a man aged 18-30 years with Graves' ophthalmopathy. The J gene is TRBJ2-1, the V gene TRBV5-1; the D gene is possibly TRBD2 (7 bases). CDR3: CASSLGTGGGVYEQFF. CDR3 nucleotides: TGCGCCAGCAGCTTGGGTACTGGGGGGGGCGTTTATGAGCAGTTCTTC.